The sequence of this TCR beta chain was determined in a study of identical twins. The CDR3 loop spans 14 amino acids. Trimming pared 4 bases from V and 2 bases from J, leaving 11 bases between. From germline, CDR1 is SQVTM and CDR2 ANQGSEA. Each CDR3 protein gets one entry after TCRdb re-called the 5' RACE reads with MiXCR. The profile shows fewer than 900,000 distinct CDR3 sequences, over 15% of them singletons. This sample also belongs to another study, concerning T cells expressing NK-cell markers.

This sequence was found in a woman between 18 and 29 years old in good health. The specimen sequenced was PBMCs. The chain employs TRBV29-1 and TRBJ2-2; D not certain. CDR3 in DNA: TGCAGCGTTGTCCTTGGAATTAACACCGGGGAGCTGTTTTTT. The encoded protein is CSVVLGINTGELFF.